This T cell receptor (beta chain) was sequenced in a study of shared clonotypes between healthy human individuals. TCRdb's copy holds only in-frame clones and misses some; the assay was immunoSEQ multiplex PCR. The sample has 730,000 or so clones; approximately 75% are singletons. Specimen: memory CD4+ T cells sorted from blood. The subset: CD45RA-negative fraction. This clonotype was sampled from a woman aged 25 to 39 in good health.

The CDR3 DNA reads TGTGCCAGCAGCGGGACAGTCACCTCTGGAAACACCATATATTTT. This sequence encodes CASSGTVTSGNTIYF. The chain uses TRBV2 and TRBJ1-3; TRBD1 agrees at 7 bases. CDR1 and CDR2 (germline): SNHLY, FYNNEI. V dropped 6 bases and J dropped 0; count of bases not matched to a gene: 5. The length of the CDR3 is 15 residues.